These 13 T cell receptor beta chains originate from one sample sequenced in a study of T-cell reconstitution after alpha-beta-depleted transplantation in children. Unique molecular identifiers featured in how the TCRbeta library was prepared. TCRdb reprocessed the PCR reads via MiXCR and lists one record per CDR3 protein. The data hold just over 350,000 distinct CDR3 sequences, with about an eighth observed a single time. The specimen was PBMCs, collected from the stem cell graft. The receptors were gathered from a human donor who donated a stem cell graft to a child with Fanconi anemia.

The V gene is TRBV18, the J gene TRBJ2-7; no clear D gene. Germline V gives CDR1 KGHSH, CDR2 LQKENI. This CDR3 spans 14 amino acids. The ends were cut back, 2 bases at V and 2 bases at J, with 10 bases in the middle. The DNA for the CDR3 is TGTGCCAGCTCACCATCTCAGGAACCCTACGAGCAGTACTTC. It specifies CASSPSQEPYEQYF.

This clonotype has only a few counts. The chain has TRBV3-1 and TRBJ2-3; 8 bases align to TRBD1. Trimming cost V 8 bases and J 2 bases; bases outside gene matches: 6. Looked up from germline, CDR1 is LGHDT and CDR2 is YNNKEL (reference sequence). CDR3 size: 14 residues. The CDR3 DNA reads TGTGCCAGCGTCGGACAGGGCTTCACAGATACGCAGTATTTT. Translation: CASVGQGFTDTQYF.

This clonotype occurred many times. The chain has TRBV7-9 and TRBJ1-2; D is undetermined. Germline loops: CDR1 SEHNR, CDR2 FQNEAQ (reference sequence). CDR3 size: 12 residues. Trimming cost V 1 base and J 6 bases, with 6 bases left between them. The CDR3 is CASSLGSNGYTF. CDR3 DNA: TGTGCCAGCAGCTTAGGATCTAATGGCTACACCTTC.

With respect to this clonotype: Given a much more abundant clone one base away, this may be a read error. J is TRBJ1-2 and V is TRBV5-4; TRBD1 is a possible D gene (5 bases). This CDR3 region has 15 residues. Germline loops: CDR1 SGHNT, CDR2 YYREEE (reference sequence). The CDR3 protein is CAGSLGVEVWDGYTF. CDR3 bases: TGTGCCGGCAGCTTGGGGGTTGAGGTCTGGGATGGCTACACCTTC.

This clonotype was observed a handful of times. V usage is TRBV6-5 and J usage is TRBJ1-2, with D maybe TRBD1 (5 bases). The ends were cut back, 2 bases at V and 4 bases at J, with 17 bases in the middle. CDR1 is MNHEY and CDR2 is SVGAGI in the germline V gene. The CDR3 has 16 residues. In DNA form, the CDR3 reads TGTGCCAGCAGTTACGGCCGACAGCGGGGGAGCTATGGCTACACCTTC. It codes for CASSYGRQRGSYGYTF.

This chain connects TRBV25-1 to TRBJ1-4, with D unresolved. The CDR3 has 12 residues. V dropped 5 bases and J dropped 8 bases, with 9 bases sitting between them. Per germline, CDR1 MGHDK and CDR2 SYGVNS. The CDR3 DNA is TGTGCCAGCAGTTCCCAGAAAGAAAAACTGTTTTTT. Protein: CASSSQKEKLFF.

This clonotype was seen many times. The J gene is TRBJ1-4, the V gene TRBV27, with 7 bases that match TRBD1. The CDR3 has 16 amino acids. CDR1 and CDR2 (germline): MNHEY, SMNVEV (reference sequence). V was clipped by 5 bases and J by 2 bases; unmatched bases: 8. CDR3 amino acids: CASSPTRRGTNEKLFF. CDR3 DNA: TGTGCCAGCAGTCCCACCCGCAGGGGGACTAATGAAAAACTGTTTTTT.

This clonotype has a count of ten or more. V usage is TRBV5-1 and J usage is TRBJ2-1; unclear D gene. Trimming pared 0 bases from V and 15 bases from J, leaving 13 bases between. This CDR3 spans 12 amino acids. Germline V lookup: CDR1 SGHRS, CDR2 YFSETQ. The CDR3 DNA follows: TGCGCCAGCAGCTTGGTCCAGCCGTGGCTGTTCTTC. It yields the protein CASSLVQPWLFF.

The table lists this clonotype with many counts. This sequence joins TRBV10-3 and TRBJ2-1; 9 bases agree with TRBD1. There are 14 residues in the CDR3. J lost 6 bases, V lost 6 bases, and 6 bases had no gene match. Germline V gene sequence: CDR1 ENHRY, CDR2 SYGVKD. CDR3 DNA: TGTGCCATCAGACCGGGACAGGGCTTCAATGAGCAGTTCTTC. It translates to CAIRPGQGFNEQFF.

The chain couples TRBV28 to TRBJ2-5, with TRBD2 identical over 8 bases. V lost 5 bases and J lost 9; bases outside the gene matches: 2. Per the germline V gene, CDR1 is MDHEN and CDR2 is SYDVKM. The CDR3 sequence is 11 residues long. CDR3 loop: CASSPGGPQYF. CDR3 nucleotide sequence: TGTGCCAGCAGTCCGGGAGGGCCCCAGTACTTC.

Points on this clonotype: A much larger clonotype is one base distant, so this may be a read error. The conserved closing phenylalanine or tryptophan is absent in this CDR3, likely reflecting a read error. The chain couples TRBV28 to TRBJ1-4, with D uncertain. V was pared by 11 bases and J by 0 bases, with 7 bases between. This CDR3 is built from 12 residues. Germline V gene lookup returns CDR1 MDHEN and CDR2 SYDVKM. The CDR3 loop is CAAAATNEKLFS. For the CDR3, the DNA is TGTGCCGCAGCAGCAACTAATGAAAAACTGTTTTCT.

This chain connects TRBV20-1 to TRBJ1-1, with D hard to call. CDR3 length: 14 residues. Germline loops: CDR1 DFQATT, CDR2 SNEGSKA (reference sequence). The V end was cut by 5 bases, the J end by 3 bases, with 16 bases between. The CDR3 coding sequence is TGCAGTGCTCCACAGCCCCGAGGCCACACTGAAGCTTTCTTT. Protein sequence: CSAPQPRGHTEAFF.

This clonotype turned up a few times. The chain combines TRBV12-3 or TRBV12-4 with TRBJ1-5; a possible D gene is TRBD1 (6 bases). This CDR3 region has 14 residues. V shed 1 base and J shed 11 bases, with 15 bases lying between them. The CDR3 region is CASSLGTPKGAQHF. In DNA form, the CDR3 reads TGTGCCAGCAGTTTAGGGACTCCTAAGGGGGCCCAGCATTTT.